This T cell receptor beta chain originates from a study of T-cell reconstitution after alpha-beta-depleted transplantation in children. Unique molecular identifiers were used to barcode this TCRbeta library. TCRdb processed the PCR reads anew with MiXCR; each CDR3 protein has one entry. The table lists hundreds of thousands of distinct CDR3 sequences, 9.5% to 15% of them singletons. The germline CDR1 and CDR2 sequences are DFQATT and SNEGSKA (reference sequence). The CDR3 is 11 amino acids. The V end lost 7 bases, the J end lost 0 bases, and 6 bases lay between the germline ends. This clonotype has ten or more counts.

V usage is TRBV20-1 and J usage is TRBJ2-5; no clear D gene. The starting material was PBMCs from the stem cell graft donor, obtained from the stem cell graft. The sequence derives from a human donor who donated a stem cell graft to a child with combined immunodeficiency. The CDR3 DNA reads as TGCAGTGTAGAGTACCAAGAGACCCAGTACTTC. Its protein is CSVEYQETQYF.